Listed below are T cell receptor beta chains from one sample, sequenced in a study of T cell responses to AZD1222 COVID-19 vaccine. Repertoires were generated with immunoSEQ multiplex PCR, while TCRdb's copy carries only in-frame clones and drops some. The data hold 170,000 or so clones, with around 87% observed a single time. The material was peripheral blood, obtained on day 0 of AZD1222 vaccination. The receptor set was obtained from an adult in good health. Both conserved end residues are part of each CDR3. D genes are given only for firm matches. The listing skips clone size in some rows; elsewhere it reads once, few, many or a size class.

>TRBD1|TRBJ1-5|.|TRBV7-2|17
CASSSPTGTGGNQPQHF
TGTGCCAGCAGCTCCCCGACCGGGACAGGGGGCAATCAGCCCCAGCATTTT
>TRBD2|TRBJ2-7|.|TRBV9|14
CASSPTGTSYEQYF
TGTGCCAGCAGCCCAACCGGGACTAGCTACGAGCAGTACTTC
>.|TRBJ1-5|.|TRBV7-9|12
CASSFVGQPQHF
TGTGCCAGCAGCTTCGTCGGTCAGCCCCAGCATTTT
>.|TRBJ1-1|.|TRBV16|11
CASSHAVEAFF
TGTGCCAGCAGCCACGCGGTTGAAGCTTTCTTT
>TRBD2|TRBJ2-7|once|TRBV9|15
CASSVDVLAGREQYF
TGTGCCAGCAGCGTAGATGTGCTAGCGGGACGCGAGCAGTACTTC
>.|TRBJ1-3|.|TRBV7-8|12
CATGVLRDTIYF
TGTGCCACAGGGGTGCTCCGGGACACCATATATTTT
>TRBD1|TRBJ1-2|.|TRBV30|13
CAWTTGGAEGYTF
TGTGCCTGGACTACAGGGGGGGCAGAAGGCTACACCTTC
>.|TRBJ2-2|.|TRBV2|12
CASRTGFGELFF
TGTGCCAGCCGAACAGGGTTCGGGGAGCTGTTTTTT
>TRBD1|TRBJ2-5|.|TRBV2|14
CASKGQGIGETQYF
TGTGCCAGCAAGGGACAGGGGATAGGAGAGACCCAGTACTTC
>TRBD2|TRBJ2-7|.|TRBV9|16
CASSVGGAGGRYEQYF
TGTGCCAGCAGCGTTGGAGGGGCCGGCGGGAGATACGAGCAGTACTTC
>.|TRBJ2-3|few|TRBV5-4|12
CASSLATDTQYF
TGTGCCAGCAGCTTGGCCACAGATACGCAGTATTTT
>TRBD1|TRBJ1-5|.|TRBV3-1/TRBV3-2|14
CASSPGDRAQPQHF
TGTGCCAGCAGCCCAGGGGACAGGGCTCAGCCCCAGCATTTT
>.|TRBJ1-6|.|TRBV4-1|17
CASSQGGSSRGNSPLHF
TGCGCCAGCAGCCAAGGCGGGTCGAGCAGGGGCAATTCACCCCTCCACTTT
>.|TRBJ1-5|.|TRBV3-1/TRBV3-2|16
CASSQGMGTGNQPQHF
TGTGCCAGCAGCCAAGGGATGGGGACGGGCAATCAGCCCCAGCATTTT
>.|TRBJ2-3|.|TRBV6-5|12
CASSYSGDTQYF
TGTGCCAGCAGTTACTCGGGAGATACGCAGTATTTT
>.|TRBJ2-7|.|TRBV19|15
CASSRTALSSYEQYF
TGTGCCAGTAGTCGGACAGCGCTGAGCTCCTACGAGCAGTACTTC
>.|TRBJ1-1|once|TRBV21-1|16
CASSKGRSRQNTEAFF
TGTGCCAGCAGCAAAGGGCGAAGTCGGCAGAACACTGAAGCTTTCTTT
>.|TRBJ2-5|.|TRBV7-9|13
CASSLSGGETQYF
TGTGCCAGCAGCTTGTCCGGGGGTGAGACCCAGTACTTC
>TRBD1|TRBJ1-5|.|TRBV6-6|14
CASSADRGNQPQHF
TGTGCCAGCAGTGCTGACAGGGGTAATCAGCCCCAGCATTTT
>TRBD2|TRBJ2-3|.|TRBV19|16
CASRTVGAGTGMTQYF
TGTGCCAGTAGGACCGTTGGAGCGGGGACCGGTATGACGCAGTATTTT
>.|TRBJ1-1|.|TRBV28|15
CASTTAGRANTEAFF
TGTGCCAGCACCACCGCCGGGAGGGCTAACACTGAAGCTTTCTTT
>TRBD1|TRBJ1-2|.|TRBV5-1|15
CASSLQQGATYGYTF
TGCGCCAGCAGCCTCCAACAGGGGGCCACCTATGGCTACACCTTC
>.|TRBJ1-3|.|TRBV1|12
CTSSHSGYTIYF
TGCACCAGCAGCCATTCAGGGTACACCATATATTTT
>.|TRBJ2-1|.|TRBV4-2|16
CASSQDRDPRGGEQFF
TGTGCCAGCAGCCAAGATCGGGACCCGAGGGGGGGTGAGCAGTTCTTC
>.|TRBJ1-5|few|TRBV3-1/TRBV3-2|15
CASSQDRQGNQPQHF
TGTGCCAGCAGCCAAGACCGGCAGGGGAATCAGCCCCAGCATTTT
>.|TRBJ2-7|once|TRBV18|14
CASSLYKGVDEQYF
TGTGCCAGCTCACTCTACAAGGGTGTGGACGAGCAGTACTTC
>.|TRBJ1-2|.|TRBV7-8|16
CASSLRGAGDPYGYTF
TGTGCCAGCAGCTTAAGGGGGGCAGGGGACCCCTATGGCTACACCTTC
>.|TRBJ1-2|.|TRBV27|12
CASSSGGGGYTF
TGTGCCAGCAGTTCGGGGGGTGGAGGCTACACCTTC
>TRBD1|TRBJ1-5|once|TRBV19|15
CASSISGGQYQPQHF
TGTGCCAGTAGTATTAGCGGGGGACAGTATCAGCCCCAGCATTTT
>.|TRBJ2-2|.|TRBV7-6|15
CASSLVIANTGELFF
TGTGCCAGCAGCTTAGTGATTGCGAACACCGGGGAGCTGTTTTTT
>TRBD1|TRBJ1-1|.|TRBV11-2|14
CASSPGQGGTEAFF
TGTGCCAGCAGCCCAGGACAGGGAGGGACTGAAGCTTTCTTT
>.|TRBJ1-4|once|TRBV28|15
CASSPPGATNEKLFF
TGTGCCAGCAGCCCCCCAGGGGCAACTAATGAAAAACTGTTTTTT
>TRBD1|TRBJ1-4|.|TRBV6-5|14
CASADRGFNEKLFF
TGTGCCAGTGCCGACAGGGGGTTTAATGAAAAACTGTTTTTT